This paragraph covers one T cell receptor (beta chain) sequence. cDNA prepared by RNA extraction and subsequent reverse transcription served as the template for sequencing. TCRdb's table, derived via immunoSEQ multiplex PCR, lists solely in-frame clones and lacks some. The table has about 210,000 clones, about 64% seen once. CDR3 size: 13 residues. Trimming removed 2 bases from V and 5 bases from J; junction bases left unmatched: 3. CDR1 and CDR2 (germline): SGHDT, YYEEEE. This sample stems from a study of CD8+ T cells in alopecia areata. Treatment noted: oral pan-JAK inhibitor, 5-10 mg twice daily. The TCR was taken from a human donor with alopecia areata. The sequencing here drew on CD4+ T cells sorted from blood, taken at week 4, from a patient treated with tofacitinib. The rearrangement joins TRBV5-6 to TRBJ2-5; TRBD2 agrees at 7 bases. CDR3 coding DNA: TGTGCCAGCAGCTTTGGACTAGAGGAGACCCAGTACTTC. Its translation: CASSFGLEETQYF.